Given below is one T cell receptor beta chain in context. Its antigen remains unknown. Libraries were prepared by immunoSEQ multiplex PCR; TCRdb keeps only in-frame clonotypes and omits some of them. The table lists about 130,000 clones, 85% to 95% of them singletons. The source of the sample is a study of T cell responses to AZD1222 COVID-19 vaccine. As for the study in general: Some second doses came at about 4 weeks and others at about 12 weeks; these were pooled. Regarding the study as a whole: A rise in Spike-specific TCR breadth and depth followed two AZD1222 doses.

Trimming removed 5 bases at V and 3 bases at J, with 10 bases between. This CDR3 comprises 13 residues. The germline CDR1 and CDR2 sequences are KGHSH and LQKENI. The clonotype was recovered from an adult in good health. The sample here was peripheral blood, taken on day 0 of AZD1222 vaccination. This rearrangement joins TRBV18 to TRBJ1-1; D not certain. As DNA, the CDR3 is TGTGCCAGCTCATCAAATCGGGACACTGAAGCTTTCTTT. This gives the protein CASSSNRDTEAFF.